This T cell receptor (beta chain) was observed in a study of Ad26.COV2.S vaccination and SARS-CoV-2 variants. Overall study findings and caveats: People given the vaccine had a wider spike-specific TCR breadth than placebo recipients did.

As concerns this clone: Its antigen is not known.

TCRdb's copy holds only in-frame clones and misses some; the assay was immunoSEQ multiplex PCR. The repertoire includes some 240,000 clones, around 90% of them detected once, and about 2.7% sits in the top ten. Treatment in this sample: over 15 received Ad26.COV2.S at low or high dose, single or two shots; roughly 5 received placebo; per-sample allocation not given. Sampling was done on day 63 after the first vaccine or placebo injection. At a Boston site, the person donating was an adult of 18-55 years. It was Wuhan-strain SARS-CoV-2 spike that the Ad26 vaccine vector expressed. Germline CDR1 reads SGHTA; CDR2 reads FQGNSA. CDR3 length: 15 residues. Losses at the gene ends were 2 bases for V and 5 bases for J; bases not matched to a gene: 4.

The source is a person between 18 and 59 years old who received the Ad26.COV2.S COVID-19 vaccine or a placebo. The chain joins TRBV7-2 to TRBJ2-7, with 12 positions matching TRBD2. Sequenced here: peripheral blood, sampled in a trial of Ad26.COV2.S vaccine versus placebo. This CDR3 is CASSLRTSGVNEQYF. DNA for the CDR3: TGTGCCAGCAGCTTAAGGACTAGCGGGGTAAACGAGCAGTACTTC. Using reference TRBV7-2 and TRBJ2-7 for the parts outside the CDR3, the full variable domain is GAGVSQSPSNKVTEKGKDVELRCDPISGHTALYWYRQSLGQGLEFLIYFQGNSAPDKSGLPSDRFSAERTGGSVSTLTIQRTQQEDSAVYLCASSLRTSGVNEQYFGPGTRLTVT.